This T cell receptor (beta chain) emerged from a study of T cells expressing NK-cell markers. Whole-study context: Sorted T-cell subsets CD3+CD56+NKG2C+, CD3+CD56+NKG2C- and CD3+CD56-NKG2C+ were TCR beta-sequenced.

5'RACE template switching with UMIs generated TCR beta cDNA. From the 5' RACE reads, TCRdb lists one entry per CDR3 protein and no DNA. The sample table includes 300,000 to 500,000 distinct CDR3 sequences. As regards this clonotype: Antigen: not known.

The V gene's germline CDR1 is MNHNS and CDR2 SASEGT. This CDR3 region has 13 residues. Study-wide results and caveats: CD8+ T cells in over five donors included dominant NKG2C+ clonotypes at roughly 1.0-8%. The CD3+CD56-NKG2C+ fraction of several donors was likewise dominated by these clonotypes.

This receptor was identified in a woman in her forties or fifties in good health. Sequences were obtained from blood T cells: a sorted CD56 or NKG2C T cell subset, CD4+ or CD8+ T cells, or bulk PBMC T cells (not recorded which). The chain is built from TRBV6-1 and TRBJ2-5; TCRdb's D call of TRBD1 is untestable without DNA. The CDR3 reads CASSERGRETQYF.